These 31 T cell receptor beta chains originate from one sample sequenced in a study of radiotherapy plus CTLA-4 blockade in lung cancer. The data were produced by immunoSEQ multiplex PCR, yet TCRdb's version contains in-frame clones alone and is incomplete. The sample consists of 30,000 to 40,000 clones, approximately 70% of them appearing once. Sequences were derived from peripheral blood, sampled from a patient treated with radiotherapy plus ipilimumab. These receptors all stem from a human donor with non-small cell lung cancer who had stable disease on radiotherapy plus ipilimumab.

This sequence joins TRBV4-1 and TRBJ2-7, with 8 bases that match TRBD1. V trimming: 0 bases; J trimming: 4 bases; junction bases outside the gene matches: 5. The CDR3 loop spans 15 amino acids. In germline, CDR1 is MGHRA, CDR2 YSYEKL. The CDR3 DNA reads as TGCGCCAGCAGCCAAGATTCGACAGGGGTATACGAGCAGTACTTC. The encoded protein is CASSQDSTGVYEQYF.

This clone showed up just a few times. The chain recombines TRBV15 with TRBJ2-7; D not resolved. The CDR3 totals 14 residues. Germline V CDR1 and CDR2: LNHNV, YYDKDF (reference sequence). Trimming left V 8 bases short and J 6 bases short, with 20 bases between. The chain's CDR3 is CATHPEGPLGEQYF. As DNA, the CDR3 is TGTGCCACCCATCCAGAAGGCCCGCTAGGCGAGCAGTACTTC.

This chain connects TRBV4-2 to TRBJ2-2, with D unresolved. The CDR3 is 16 residues long. Trimming shortened V by 2 bases and J by 0 bases, and 10 bases separated the two germline ends. From germline, CDR1 is LGHNA and CDR2 YNFKEQ. CDR3 sequence reads: CASSQLSTANTGELFF. The CDR3 DNA follows: TGTGCCAGCAGCCAACTTAGTACCGCGAACACCGGGGAGCTGTTTTTT.

The chain links TRBV6-5 to TRBJ2-7, with 9 bases that match TRBD2. CDR3 length: 14 amino acids. Germline CDR1 and CDR2: MNHEY and SVGAGI. The trim removed 2 bases at V and 3 bases at J, leaving 2 bases unmatched. The CDR3 bases are TGTGCCAGCAGTTACGCGGGAGGGGACTACGAGCAGTACTTC. Translation: CASSYAGGDYEQYF.

The chain links TRBV6-6 to TRBJ2-3, with D possibly matching TRBD2 (5 bases). With 2 bases removed from V and 0 bases from J, the gap between germline ends came to 9 bases. This CDR3 has 15 amino acids. Germline-derived CDR1 and CDR2 are MNHNY and SVGAGI (reference sequence). The CDR3 DNA reads TGTGCCAGCAGTTACAACGGAGGAAGCACAGATACGCAGTATTTT. This codes for CASSYNGGSTDTQYF.

This clone has only a few counts. This chain links TRBV7-2 with TRBJ2-5, with D possibly matching TRBD1 (6 bases). Trimming took 6 bases from V and 1 from J, leaving 18 bases between them. Germline values: CDR1 SGHTA, CDR2 FQGNSA. The CDR3 totals 16 residues. The CDR3 coding sequence is TGTGCCAGCAGTACCCCAGGACAGCCCGCCCAAGAGACCCAGTACTTC. Protein product: CASSTPGQPAQETQYF.

This clone was observed a handful of times. The chain employs TRBV18 and TRBJ2-3; 8 bases are shared with TRBD2. V lost 6 bases and J lost 6; bases outside the gene matches: 14. The CDR3 is 16 amino acids. The germline gives CDR1 KGHSH, CDR2 LQKENI. The CDR3 protein is CASSLLQRERVDTQYF. CDR3 nucleotide sequence: TGTGCCAGCTCCCTCCTCCAGCGGGAGAGGGTGGATACGCAGTATTTT.

The chain combines TRBV5-4 with TRBJ1-1, with D possibly TRBD1 on 5 matching bases. Germline values: CDR1 SGHNT, CDR2 YYREEE (reference sequence). This CDR3 comprises 14 residues. V was clipped by 0 bases and J by 6 bases, with 12 bases between them. CDR3 in DNA: TGTGCCAGCAGCTTGGTGGGGGGGAGGGCTGAAGCTTTCTTT. It is translated as CASSLVGGRAEAFF.

As to this clone: A junction end diverges from the germline sequence, so it may reflect a read error. This rearrangement joins TRBV7-7 to TRBJ2-2; 10 bases are shared with TRBD2. From germline, CDR1 is SSHAT and CDR2 FNYEAQ (reference sequence). CDR3 length equals 13 residues. The CDR3 spells CASSGRVGGELFF. The DNA of the CDR3 is TGTGCTAGCAGCGGGAGGGTCGGCGGGGAGCTGTTTTTT.

A word on this clone: The junction does not match germline at one end; this may be a read error. The chain has TRBV7-7 and TRBJ2-2; tentative D call: TRBD1 (6 bases). The CDR3 is 14 amino acids. The germline V gene encodes CDR1 SSHAT and CDR2 FNYEAQ (reference sequence). In DNA, the CDR3 is TGTGCTAGCAGCTCGGGACAAAGCACCGGGGAGCTGTTTTTT. The encoded protein is CASSSGQSTGELFF.

This chain links TRBV29-1 with TRBJ1-1, with a weak D call TRBD1 (6 bases). Looked up from germline, CDR1 is SQVTM and CDR2 is ANQGSEA. The CDR3 spans 14 residues. Deletions cut 0 bases from V and 4 bases from J, with 12 bases between. The CDR3 sequence: CSVEDRGTGTEAFF. Here the CDR3 DNA reads TGCAGCGTTGAAGACAGGGGTACGGGCACTGAAGCTTTCTTT. The full variable domain, in which reference TRBV29-1 and TRBJ1-1 provide the parts outside the CDR3, is SAVISQKPSRDICQRGTSLTIQCQVDSQVTMMFWYRQQPGQSLTLIATANQGSEATYESGFVIDKFPISRPNLTFSTLTVSNMSPEDSSIYLCSVEDRGTGTEAFFGQGTRLTVV.

This rearrangement joins TRBV10-3 to TRBJ2-3; the D call may be TRBD1 or TRBD2 (5 bases each). The CDR3 has 13 residues. CDR1 is ENHRY and CDR2 is SYGVKD in the germline V gene. The CDR3 spells CVTGTSSTDTQYF. The CDR3, as DNA: TGTGTCACCGGGACGTCTAGCACAGATACGCAGTATTTT.

The chain couples TRBV5-6 to TRBJ1-2, with a possible D match to TRBD1 (5 bases). V gave up 2 bases and J gave up 6 bases, with 14 bases separating them. This CDR3 has 14 amino acids. The germline V gene has CDR1 SGHDT and CDR2 YYEEEE. CDR3 coding DNA: TGTGCCAGCAGCTTCGTTTTCGGAGGGGATGGCTACACCTTC. Encoded protein: CASSFVFGGDGYTF.

V gene TRBV29-1 combines with J gene TRBJ1-1; 7 bases map to TRBD1. Germline V gene sequence: CDR1 SQVTM, CDR2 ANQGSEA. This CDR3 comprises 13 residues. J gave up 4 bases and V 7 bases, and 9 bases lay outside the gene matches. Here the CDR3 reads CSESQGVVTEAFF. For the CDR3, the DNA is TGCAGCGAGTCGCAGGGGGTTGTCACTGAAGCTTTCTTT. Based on the CDR3 plus reference TRBV29-1 and TRBJ1-1, the full variable domain is SAVISQKPSRDICQRGTSLTIQCQVDSQVTMMFWYRQQPGQSLTLIATANQGSEATYESGFVIDKFPISRPNLTFSTLTVSNMSPEDSSIYLCSESQGVVTEAFFGQGTRLTVV.

The chain couples TRBV6-1 to TRBJ2-6; D is ambiguous. Trimming pared 2 bases from V and 1 base from J, leaving 6 bases between. Germline-derived CDR1 and CDR2 are MNHNS and SASEGT. The CDR3 totals 15 residues. CDR3 loop: CASSETRSGANVLTF. In DNA, the CDR3 is TGTGCCAGCAGTGAAACGAGGTCTGGGGCCAACGTCCTGACTTTC.

The genes are TRBV7-2 and TRBJ2-2; 9 bases align to TRBD2. V was clipped by 2 bases and J by 6 bases; unmatched bases: 4. Germline V gives CDR1 SGHTA, CDR2 FQGNSA. The length of the CDR3 is 15 residues. This CDR3 is CASSLLAGSAGELFF. The CDR3 region has the DNA TGTGCCAGCAGCTTACTAGCGGGATCAGCCGGGGAGCTGTTTTTT. Full variable domain (rest looked up from reference TRBV7-2 and TRBJ2-2): GAGVSQSPSNKVTEKGKDVELRCDPISGHTALYWYRQSLGQGLEFLIYFQGNSAPDKSGLPSDRFSAERTGGSVSTLTIQRTQQEDSAVYLCASSLLAGSAGELFFGEGSRLTVL.

This chain links TRBV4-2 with TRBJ1-4, with D possibly matching TRBD1 (5 bases). The CDR3 extends over 16 amino acids. CDR1 LGHNA and CDR2 YNFKEQ come from the germline V gene. The V end was cut by 3 bases, the J end by 0 bases, with 11 bases between. In DNA form, the CDR3 reads TGTGCCAGCAGCCAGGGGGGTCGTGCAACTAATGAAAAACTGTTTTTT. This codes for CASSQGGRATNEKLFF.

In its sample, this clone is medium-sized. The chain joins TRBV7-2 to TRBJ1-2, with 7 bases that match TRBD1. Germline V gene data show CDR1 as SGHTA and CDR2 as FQGNSA. V shed 1 base and J 2 bases; nucleotides not matched to a gene: 4. This CDR3 is 15 amino acids long. This CDR3 is CASSLGRGRNYGYTF. Written as DNA, the CDR3 is TGTGCCAGCAGCTTAGGGAGGGGGCGCAACTATGGCTACACCTTC.

J is TRBJ1-1 and V is TRBV2, with TRBD1 identical over 10 bases. V was clipped by 6 bases and J by 10 bases; unmatched bases: 11. Germline V lookup: CDR1 SNHLY, CDR2 FYNNEI. CDR3 length: 14 amino acids. In DNA, the CDR3 is TGTGCCAGCAGGGAGTCCCGGGACAGGGGATCAGCTTTCTTT. Its protein is CASRESRDRGSAFF.

Only a few counts were recorded for this clone. The chain joins TRBV27 to TRBJ2-1; possibly TRBD1 or TRBD2 for D (6 bases each). V was clipped by 3 bases and J by 15 bases, with 24 bases between them. There are 15 residues in the CDR3. In germline, CDR1 is MNHEY, CDR2 SMNVEV (reference sequence). In DNA form, the CDR3 reads TGTGCCAGCAGTTTTTTTAGTGGGAGTGGTGGGGGGCCGTTCTTC. It yields the protein CASSFFSGSGGGPFF.

The rearrangement links TRBV7-3 to TRBJ1-3; no reliable D call. V lost 5 bases, J lost 4 bases, and 9 bases lay in between. The CDR3 spans 13 residues. CDR1 is SGHTA, CDR2 FQGTGA, per germline. The CDR3 reads CASSPAQGNTIYF. DNA of the CDR3: TGTGCCAGCAGCCCCGCGCAGGGAAACACCATATATTTT.

The chain is built from TRBV11-2 and TRBJ2-6; either TRBD1 or TRBD2 may fit D (5 bases each). V was clipped by 2 bases and J by 0 bases, with 11 bases between them. The CDR3 runs 17 residues. The germline V gene encodes CDR1 SGHAT and CDR2 FQNNGV. The CDR3 nucleotides read TGTGCCAGCAGCTTAAGAGGGGTAGACTCTGGGGCCAACGTCCTGACTTTC. Translated, it gives CASSLRGVDSGANVLTF.

The chain recombines TRBV7-8 with TRBJ2-2; D gene ambiguous. Trimming left V 2 bases short and J 1 base short, with 8 bases between. This CDR3 has 15 amino acids. CDR1 and CDR2 from the germline V gene are SGHVS and FQNEAQ. CDR3 sequence: CASSLIFGNTGELFF. The CDR3 DNA reads TGTGCCAGCAGCTTAATCTTCGGGAACACCGGGGAGCTGTTTTTT.

The chain couples TRBV18 to TRBJ2-7, with TRBD1 identical over 7 bases. V lost 4 bases and J lost 1; bases outside the gene matches: 4. The CDR3 spans 14 residues. Germline V lookup: CDR1 KGHSH, CDR2 LQKENI. CDR3 protein: CASSLYRGSYEQYF. CDR3 nucleotides: TGTGCCAGCTCACTTTACAGGGGATCCTACGAGCAGTACTTC. The full variable domain, rest sourced from reference TRBV18 and TRBJ2-7, is NAGVMQNPRHLVRRRGQEARLRCSPMKGHSHVYWYRQLPEEGLKFMVYLQKENIIDESGMPKERFSAEFPKEGPSILRIQQVVRGDSAAYFCASSLYRGSYEQYFGPGTRLTVT.

This chain joins TRBV7-3 and TRBJ2-5; TRBD2 might be the D (6 bases). Germline values: CDR1 SGHTA, CDR2 FQGTGA. Trimming removed 6 bases from V and 3 bases from J, with 11 bases in between. This CDR3 region has 13 residues. The CDR3: CASRSGAKETQYF. As DNA, the CDR3 is TGTGCCAGCAGGTCGGGAGCAAAAGAGACCCAGTACTTC.

The CDR3 loop reads CASSFQRNTGELFF. CDR3 coding DNA: TGTGCCAGCAGCTTTCAAAGGAATACCGGGGAGCTGTTTTTT. This chain joins TRBV5-6 and TRBJ2-2; D uncertain. This CDR3 contains 14 residues. The V and J ends lost 2 bases and 5 bases respectively, with 10 bases between them. CDR1 and CDR2 (germline): SGHDT, YYEEEE.

The chain combines TRBV5-1 with TRBJ1-4; D is ambiguous. CDR3 length: 13 residues. Per the germline V gene, CDR1 is SGHRS and CDR2 is YFSETQ. The V and J ends lost 0 bases and 2 bases respectively, with 2 bases between them. The CDR3 DNA is TGCGCCAGCAGCTTGGATACTAATGAAAAACTGTTTTTT. It encodes CASSLDTNEKLFF.

This chain connects TRBV7-8 to TRBJ1-5; the D gene is possibly TRBD1 (6 bases). V lost 0 bases to trimming and J lost 1 base, with 13 bases between them. The CDR3 is 17 residues long. Germline assignment: CDR1 SGHVS and CDR2 FQNEAQ. The CDR3 is CASSLALRQASNQPQHF. The CDR3 region has the DNA TGTGCCAGCAGCTTAGCCCTAAGACAGGCGAGCAATCAGCCCCAGCATTTT. Using reference TRBV7-8 and TRBJ1-5 for the parts outside the CDR3, the full variable domain is GAGVSQSPRYKVAKRGQDVALRCDPISGHVSLFWYQQALGQGPEFLTYFQNEAQLDKSGLPSDRFFAERPEGSVSTLKIQRTQQEDSAVYLCASSLALRQASNQPQHFGDGTRLSIL.

This clone was observed a handful of times. The chain has TRBV19 and TRBJ1-1; the D gene is possibly TRBD1 (5 bases). Per the germline V gene, CDR1 is LNHDA and CDR2 is SQIVND (reference sequence). The CDR3 contains 11 residues. V lost 7 bases and J 12 bases, leaving 15 bases between the germline ends. The CDR3 DNA is TGTGCCAGTATAGGGCAGGGAGTAACTTTCTTT. The encoded protein is CASIGQGVTFF.

This sequence joins TRBV4-1 and TRBJ2-7; 11 bases are a match to TRBD2. CDR1 and CDR2 (germline): MGHRA, YSYEKL. The CDR3 loop spans 17 amino acids. Unmatched junction bases numbered 11, after V lost 3 bases and J lost 4 bases. In DNA, the CDR3 is TGCGCCAGCAGCCAGGAACGAACCCTAGCGGGAGGATACGAGCAGTACTTC. Protein product: CASSQERTLAGGYEQYF.

The gene calls are TRBV7-3 and TRBJ2-3; TRBD2 aligns across 9 bases. This CDR3 comprises 19 residues. Trimming cost V 5 bases and J 0 bases; bases outside gene matches: 15. CDR1 and CDR2 (germline): SGHTA, FQGTGA. CDR3 nucleotide sequence: TGTGCCAGCAGCCCCGCGGGGGTAGCGGGAGCCCATAGCACAGATACGCAGTATTTT. This sequence encodes CASSPAGVAGAHSTDTQYF.